Detailed here is one T cell receptor beta chain. V lost 5 bases, J lost 10 bases, and 21 bases lay in between. Germline V gene data show CDR1 as SGHTA and CDR2 as FQGNSA. This CDR3 contains 14 residues. TCRdb reprocessed the RT-PCR reads with MiXCR, giving one entry per CDR3 protein. The profile shows 400,000 to 650,000 distinct CDR3 sequences, approximately 6.9% of them singletons. This sample stems from a study of response to subunit inactivated influenza vaccine. The J gene is TRBJ2-7, the V gene TRBV7-2; D is uncertain. This sample comprised PBMCs from blood, obtained roughly 24 months after vaccination. The TCR originated in a man between 50 and 69 years old who received an inactivated influenza vaccine. The CDR3 region has the DNA TGTGCCAGCAGCCAGGCACACCCACCCCTAAAACAGTACTTC. Amino acids: CASSQAHPPLKQYF.